This passage covers 18 T cell receptor beta chains from one sample sequenced in a study of shared clonotypes between healthy human individuals. Profiling relied on immunoSEQ multiplex PCR, and the TCRdb table lists in-frame clones only, not all of them. The data contain around 500,000 clones, 70% to 80% of them singletons. Sequencing used PBMCs. The receptors stem from a woman aged 40-49 years in good health. Some clones in this sample may be carry-over from other donors' samples.

The chain couples TRBV7-9 to TRBJ2-1; D is perhaps TRBD1 (6 bases). The germline CDR1 and CDR2 sequences are SEHNR and FQNEAQ (reference sequence). Trimming cost V 5 bases and J 6 bases, with 23 bases left between them. There are 17 residues in the CDR3. This CDR3 reads CASSRSGTRPLLNEQFF. The CDR3 nucleotides read TGTGCCAGCAGCCGAAGTGGGACACGGCCCCTACTCAATGAGCAGTTCTTC.

The chain couples TRBV27 to TRBJ2-1, with 9 bases fitting TRBD2. The CDR3 contains 15 residues. Trimming took 3 bases from V and 10 from J; bases not matched to a gene: 10. Germline assignment: CDR1 MNHEY and CDR2 SMNVEV (reference sequence). In nucleotides, the CDR3 is TGTGCCAGCAGTTTGGCGATAGCGGGAGTTGGCGAGCAGTTCTTC. Amino acid sequence: CASSLAIAGVGEQFF.

DNA of the CDR3: TGTGCCACAGGGGAAGGGGAATTTGGCACAGATACGCAGTATTTT. It translates to CATGEGEFGTDTQYF. The V call is TRBV10-3, the J call TRBJ2-3, with a weak D call TRBD1 (6 bases). V lost 10 bases and J 1 base, leaving 18 bases between the germline ends. Per germline, CDR1 ENHRY and CDR2 SYGVKD. The CDR3 consists of 15 residues.

Concerning this clone: Other DNA sequences from this sample encode an identical CDR3 as well. This chain uses TRBV18 with TRBJ1-4; TRBD1 is a possible D gene (5 bases). The germline V gene encodes CDR1 KGHSH and CDR2 LQKENI. The length of the CDR3 is 15 residues. V shed 0 bases and J shed 7 bases, with 12 bases lying between them. For the CDR3, the DNA is TGTGCCAGCTCACCACCTAGTCAGGGTGGTGAAAAACTGTTTTTT. Its translation is CASSPPSQGGEKLFF.

The chain carries TRBV7-3 and TRBJ2-3; D call uncertain. This CDR3 has 14 residues. Germline assignment: CDR1 SGHTA and CDR2 FQGTGA. Trimming shortened V by 5 bases and J by 2 bases, and 11 bases separated the two germline ends. The CDR3 nucleotides read TGTGCCAGCAGCCAAGGGCCTTCCACAGATACGCAGTATTTT. Translating it yields CASSQGPSTDTQYF.

The genes are TRBV4-1 and TRBJ2-5; 8 bases match TRBD2. V lost 1 base, J lost 5 bases, and 6 bases stayed unmatched. CDR3 length: 15 residues. Looked up from germline, CDR1 is MGHRA and CDR2 is YSYEKL. DNA for the CDR3: TGCGCCAGCAGCCAAGTCCCCGGGAGGGATGAGACCCAGTACTTC. Protein sequence: CASSQVPGRDETQYF.

Concerning this clone itself: This sample also contains other DNA sequences that code for the same CDR3. This rearrangement joins TRBV9 to TRBJ1-3; unclear D gene. CDR1 and CDR2 from the germline V gene are SGDLS and YYNGEE. The CDR3 loop spans 13 amino acids. V was clipped by 0 bases and J by 1 base, with 2 bases between them. The CDR3: CASSVGSGNTIYF. The CDR3 bases are TGTGCCAGCAGCGTAGGGTCTGGAAACACCATATATTTT.

This sequence joins TRBV6-6 and TRBJ1-2; no definite D call. The CDR3 is made up of 15 amino acids. The V and J ends lost 3 bases and 5 bases respectively, with 16 bases between them. The germline V gene has CDR1 MNHNY and CDR2 SVGAGI (reference sequence). Written as DNA, the CDR3 is TGTGCCAGCAGTTATGAGGGTTTTATACTTTATGGCTACACCTTC. Translation: CASSYEGFILYGYTF.

The chain links TRBV7-3 to TRBJ2-5; 7 bases are a match to TRBD2. The DNA end is a closer match to TRBJ2-7, so the J assignment may be wrong. CDR3 length: 13 amino acids. Germline V lookup: CDR1 SGHTA, CDR2 FQGTGA. In DNA, the CDR3 is TGTGCCAGCAGCTTAACGGCGGGAGACGAGCAGTACTTC. Its translation is CASSLTAGDEQYF.

The V gene is TRBV9, the J gene TRBJ2-1, with 7 bases fitting TRBD2. V dropped 0 bases and J dropped 0; count of bases not matched to a gene: 3. This CDR3 region has 16 residues. Germline V gene lookup returns CDR1 SGDLS and CDR2 YYNGEE. This CDR3 reads CASSVEPSGSYNEQFF. CDR3 nucleotide sequence: TGTGCCAGCAGCGTAGAACCTAGCGGCTCCTACAATGAGCAGTTCTTC. The full variable domain, with the rest looked up from reference TRBV9 and TRBJ2-1, is DSGVTQTPKHLITATGQRVTLRCSPRSGDLSVYWYQQSLDQGLQFLIQYYNGEERAKGNILERFSAQQFPDLHSELNLSSLELGDSALYFCASSVEPSGSYNEQFFGPGTRLTVL.

The chain has TRBV4-1 and TRBJ1-1; D is ambiguous. CDR1 and CDR2 (germline): MGHRA, YSYEKL. The ends were cut back, 1 base at V and 2 bases at J, with 8 bases in the middle. The CDR3 is 14 residues long. The CDR3 sequence is CASSQAPLNTEAFF. CDR3 nucleotide sequence: TGCGCCAGCAGCCAAGCCCCGCTTAACACTGAAGCTTTCTTT.

The rearrangement links TRBV18 to TRBJ1-2, with D possibly being TRBD1 (5 bases). Germline CDR1 KGHSH, CDR2 LQKENI. Deletions cut 5 bases from V and 1 base from J, with 11 bases between. This CDR3 comprises 14 residues. The CDR3 reads CASSVGANNYGYTF. CDR3 sequence (DNA): TGTGCCAGCTCAGTCGGGGCAAATAACTATGGCTACACCTTC.

The chain combines TRBV11-3 with TRBJ2-3; D possibly corresponds to TRBD1 (5 bases). This CDR3 is built from 14 residues. CDR1 is SGHNT and CDR2 is YENEEA in the germline V gene. V was trimmed by 5 bases and J by 1 base, leaving 10 bases between them. The CDR3 sequence is CASSDQQGTDTQYF. CDR3 nucleotide sequence: TGTGCCAGCAGCGACCAACAGGGCACAGATACGCAGTATTTT.

V gene TRBV4-1 combines with J gene TRBJ1-3; no firm D call. With 1 base removed from V and 1 base from J, the gap between germline ends came to 11 bases. Germline V gives CDR1 MGHRA, CDR2 YSYEKL. CDR3 length equals 16 residues. CDR3 sequence reads: CASSQVDFWSGNTIYF. The DNA of the CDR3 is TGCGCCAGCAGCCAAGTCGACTTCTGGTCTGGAAACACCATATATTTT.

The gene calls are TRBV7-3 and TRBJ2-2; D not resolved. The V gene lost 5 bases and the J gene lost 5 bases, with 15 bases spanning the gap. Germline V lookup: CDR1 SGHTA, CDR2 FQGTGA. The CDR3 has 15 amino acids. The CDR3 region has the DNA TGTGCCAGCAGCGCAACCGGGCCAGCAACCGGGGAGCTGTTTTTT. Protein sequence: CASSATGPATGELFF. The full variable domain, rest sourced from reference TRBV7-3 and TRBJ2-2, is GAGVSQTPSNKVTEKGKYVELRCDPISGHTALYWYRQSLGQGPEFLIYFQGTGAADDSGLPNDRFFAVRPEGSVSTLKIQRTERGDSAVYLCASSATGPATGELFFGEGSRLTVL.

V is TRBV5-6 and J is TRBJ1-3, with 7 bases identical to TRBD1. CDR1 and CDR2 (germline): SGHDT, YYEEEE. CDR3 length: 17 amino acids. After removal of 1 base from V and 0 bases from J, the junction contained 7 bases not matched to a gene. The CDR3 sequence is CASSLLGQTFSGNTIYF. DNA for the CDR3: TGTGCCAGCAGCTTGTTGGGACAGACCTTCTCTGGAAACACCATATATTTT.

J is TRBJ2-1 and V is TRBV29-1; 8 bases map to TRBD2. The germline gives CDR1 SQVTM, CDR2 ANQGSEA. CDR3 length: 14 amino acids. After removal of 5 bases from V and 5 bases from J, the junction contained 8 bases not matched to a gene. The CDR3 DNA is TGCAGCGTTCCCGGGAGGGAGCGCAACAATGAGCAGTTCTTC. It yields the protein CSVPGRERNNEQFF.

The genes are TRBV6-1 and TRBJ1-1; perhaps TRBD1 as D (5 bases). V was trimmed by 6 bases and J by 4 bases, leaving 15 bases between them. The CDR3 has 14 amino acids. Germline CDR1 MNHNS, CDR2 SASEGT. The CDR3 DNA reads TGTGCCAGCAGGGACCCCAGGCAGGGCACTGAAGCTTTCTTT. As protein: CASRDPRQGTEAFF.